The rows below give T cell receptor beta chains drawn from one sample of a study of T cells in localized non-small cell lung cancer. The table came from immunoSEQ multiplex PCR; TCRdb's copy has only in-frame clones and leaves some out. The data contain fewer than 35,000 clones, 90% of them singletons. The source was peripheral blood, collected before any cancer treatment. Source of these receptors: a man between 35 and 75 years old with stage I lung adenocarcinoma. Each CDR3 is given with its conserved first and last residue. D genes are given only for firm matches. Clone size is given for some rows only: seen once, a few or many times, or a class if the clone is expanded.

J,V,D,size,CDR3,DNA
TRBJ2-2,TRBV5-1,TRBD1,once,CASTSDRGHRGELFF,TGCGCCAGCACCTCGGACAGGGGGCATCGAGGGGAGCTGTTTTTT
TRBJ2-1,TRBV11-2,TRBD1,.,CASSLDKGANEQFF,TGTGCCAGCAGCTTAGATAAGGGGGCCAATGAGCAGTTCTTC
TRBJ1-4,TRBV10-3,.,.,CASGLLANEKLFF,TGTGCCTCGGGCCTGCTGGCTAATGAAAAACTGTTTTTT
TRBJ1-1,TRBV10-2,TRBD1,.,CASSLGQGYVHTEAFF,TGCGCCAGCAGTCTGGGACAGGGGTATGTTCACACTGAAGCTTTCTTT
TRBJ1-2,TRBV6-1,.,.,CASSDGYGGYTF,TGTGCCAGCAGTGACGGCTATGGGGGCTACACCTTC
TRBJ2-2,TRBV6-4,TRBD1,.,CASSPDRVTGELFF,TGTGCCAGCAGCCCCGACAGGGTTACCGGGGAGCTGTTTTTT
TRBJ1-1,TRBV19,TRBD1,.,CASSPSGGVTEAFF,TGTGCCAGTAGTCCTTCAGGGGGAGTCACTGAAGCTTTCTTT
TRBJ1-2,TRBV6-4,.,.,CASSVDGNYGYTF,TGTGCCAGCAGTGTTGATGGGAACTATGGCTACACCTTC
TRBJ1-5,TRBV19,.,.,CASSIAHTLGQPQHF,TGTGCCAGTAGTATAGCTCATACGTTGGGTCAGCCCCAGCATTTT
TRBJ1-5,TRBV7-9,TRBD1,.,CASSSSGQGGNQPQHF,TGTGCCAGCAGCTCCTCGGGACAGGGGGGCAATCAGCCCCAGCATTTT
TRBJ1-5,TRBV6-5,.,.,CASSSGGSPQHF,TGTGCCAGCAGTTCCGGGGGGTCGCCCCAGCATTTT
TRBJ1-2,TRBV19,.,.,CASSKNYRVGGGYTF,TGTGCCAGTAGTAAAAACTACAGGGTTGGCGGTGGCTACACCTTC
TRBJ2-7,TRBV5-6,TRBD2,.,CASSFRQTSAHEQYF,TGTGCCAGCAGCTTTCGGCAAACTAGCGCCCACGAGCAGTACTTC
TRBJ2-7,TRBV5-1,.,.,CASSLGQSSYEQYF,TGCGCCAGCAGCTTGGGACAGAGCTCCTACGAGCAGTACTTC
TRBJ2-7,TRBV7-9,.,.,CASSLVSYEQYF,TGTGCCAGCAGCTTAGTGTCCTACGAGCAGTACTTC
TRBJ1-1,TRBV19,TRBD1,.,CASSSGGFEAFF,TGTGCCAGTTCCTCAGGGGGTTTTGAAGCTTTCTTT
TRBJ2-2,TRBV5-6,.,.,CASSAKQGGDTGELFF,TGTGCCAGCAGCGCCAAACAGGGAGGAGACACCGGGGAGCTGTTTTTT
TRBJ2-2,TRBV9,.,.,CASSVVDTGELFF,TGTGCCAGCAGCGTAGTTGACACCGGGGAGCTGTTTTTT